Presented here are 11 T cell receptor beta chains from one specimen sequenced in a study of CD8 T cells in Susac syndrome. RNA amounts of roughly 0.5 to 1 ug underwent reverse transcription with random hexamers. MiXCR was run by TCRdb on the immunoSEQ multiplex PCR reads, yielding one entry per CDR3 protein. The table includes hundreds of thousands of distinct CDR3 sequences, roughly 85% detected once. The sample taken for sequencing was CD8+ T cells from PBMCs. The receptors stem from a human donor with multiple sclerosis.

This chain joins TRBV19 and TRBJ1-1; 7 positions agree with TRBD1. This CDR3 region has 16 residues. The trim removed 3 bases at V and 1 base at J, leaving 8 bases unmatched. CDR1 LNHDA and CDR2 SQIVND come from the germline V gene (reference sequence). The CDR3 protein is CASSISTGRGNTEAFF. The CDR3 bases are TGTGCCAGTAGTATCTCGACAGGGAGGGGGAACACTGAAGCTTTCTTT. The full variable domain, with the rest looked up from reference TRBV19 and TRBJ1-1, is DGGITQSPKYLFRKEGQNVTLSCEQNLNHDAMYWYRQDPGQGLRLIYYSQIVNDFQKGDIAEGYSVSREKKESFPLTVTSAQKNPTAFYLCASSISTGRGNTEAFFGQGTRLTVV.

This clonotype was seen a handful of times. The chain's CDR3 is CASSLSGVLGTYEQYF. DNA of the CDR3: TGTGCCAGCAGTTTATCGGGAGTCTTAGGAACCTACGAGCAGTACTTC. The rearrangement uses TRBV27 and TRBJ2-7, with D tentatively TRBD2 (5 bases). The CDR3 totals 16 residues. V lost 0 bases and J lost 2, with 14 bases in between. Looked up from germline, CDR1 is MNHEY and CDR2 is SMNVEV (reference sequence).

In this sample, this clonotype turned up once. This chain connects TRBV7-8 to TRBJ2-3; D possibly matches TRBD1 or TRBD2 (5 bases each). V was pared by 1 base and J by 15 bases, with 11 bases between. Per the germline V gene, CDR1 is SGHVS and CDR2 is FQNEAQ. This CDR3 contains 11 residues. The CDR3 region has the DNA TGTGCCAGCAGCTTAGGTCGGGACCCCTATTTT. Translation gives CASSLGRDPYF.

This CDR3 reads CASSRDQPNEQFF. The CDR3 DNA is TGTGCCAGCAGTCGGGACCAGCCCAATGAGCAGTTCTTC. The genes are TRBV27 and TRBJ2-1, with D perhaps given as TRBD1 or TRBD2 (5 bases each). The CDR3 is 13 residues long. The V and J ends lost 5 bases and 6 bases respectively, with 11 bases between them. Germline V gives CDR1 MNHEY, CDR2 SMNVEV (reference sequence).

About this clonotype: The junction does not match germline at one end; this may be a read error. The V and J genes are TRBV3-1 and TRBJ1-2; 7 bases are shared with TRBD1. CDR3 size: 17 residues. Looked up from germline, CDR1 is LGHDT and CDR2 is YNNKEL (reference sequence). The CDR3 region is CACSQDQVTGLIYGYTF. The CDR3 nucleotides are TGTGCCTGCAGCCAAGATCAGGTGACAGGGCTTATCTATGGCTACACCTTC. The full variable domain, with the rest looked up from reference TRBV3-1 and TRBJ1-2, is DTAVSQTPKYLVTQMGNDKSIKCEQNLGHDTMYWYKQDSKKFLKIMFSYNNKELIINETVPNRFSPKSPDKAHLNLHINSLELGDSAVYFCACSQDQVTGLIYGYTFGSGTRLTVV.

The CDR3 here is CATSVVFPGEICGQFF. The CDR3 region has the DNA TGTGCCACCAGCGTTGTTTTCCCGGGAGAAATATGTGGGCAGTTCTTC. The chain combines TRBV15 with TRBJ2-1, with D tentatively TRBD2 (6 bases). Trimming stripped 5 bases from V and 12 bases from J, with 26 bases between. The germline gives CDR1 LNHNV, CDR2 YYDKDF (reference sequence). The CDR3 length is 16 residues.

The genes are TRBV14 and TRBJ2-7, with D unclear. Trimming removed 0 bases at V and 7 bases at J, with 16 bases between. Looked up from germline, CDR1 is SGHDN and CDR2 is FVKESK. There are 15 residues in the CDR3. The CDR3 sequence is CASSQDSGLPDEQYF. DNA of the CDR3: TGTGCCAGCAGCCAAGATTCGGGCCTCCCGGATGAGCAGTACTTC.

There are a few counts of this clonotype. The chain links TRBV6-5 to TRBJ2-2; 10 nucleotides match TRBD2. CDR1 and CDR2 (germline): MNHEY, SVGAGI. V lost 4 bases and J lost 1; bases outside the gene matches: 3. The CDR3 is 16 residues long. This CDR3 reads CASSFRTSGNTGELFF. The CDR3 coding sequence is TGTGCCAGCAGTTTTCGGACTAGCGGGAACACCGGGGAGCTGTTTTTT.

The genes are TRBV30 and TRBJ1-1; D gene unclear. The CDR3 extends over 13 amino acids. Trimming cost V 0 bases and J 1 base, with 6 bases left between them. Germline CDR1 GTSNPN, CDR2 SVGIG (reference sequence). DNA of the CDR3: TGTGCCTGGAGTGTGTCTTGGAACACTGAAGCTTTCTTT. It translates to CAWSVSWNTEAFF.

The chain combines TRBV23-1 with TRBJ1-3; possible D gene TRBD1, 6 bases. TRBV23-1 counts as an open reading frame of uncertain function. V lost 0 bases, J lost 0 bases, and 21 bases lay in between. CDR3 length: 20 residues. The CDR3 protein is CASSQSVLKGGVISGNTIYF. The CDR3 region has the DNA TGCGCCAGCAGTCAATCGGTATTAAAGGGGGGGGTCATCTCTGGAAACACCATATATTTT.

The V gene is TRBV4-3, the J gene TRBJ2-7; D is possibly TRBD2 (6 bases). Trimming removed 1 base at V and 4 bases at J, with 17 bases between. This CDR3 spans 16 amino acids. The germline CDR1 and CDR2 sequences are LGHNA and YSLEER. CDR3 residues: CASSQVSGTGVYEQYF. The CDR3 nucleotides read TGCGCCAGCAGCCAAGTCTCGGGGACGGGGGTTTACGAGCAGTACTTC.